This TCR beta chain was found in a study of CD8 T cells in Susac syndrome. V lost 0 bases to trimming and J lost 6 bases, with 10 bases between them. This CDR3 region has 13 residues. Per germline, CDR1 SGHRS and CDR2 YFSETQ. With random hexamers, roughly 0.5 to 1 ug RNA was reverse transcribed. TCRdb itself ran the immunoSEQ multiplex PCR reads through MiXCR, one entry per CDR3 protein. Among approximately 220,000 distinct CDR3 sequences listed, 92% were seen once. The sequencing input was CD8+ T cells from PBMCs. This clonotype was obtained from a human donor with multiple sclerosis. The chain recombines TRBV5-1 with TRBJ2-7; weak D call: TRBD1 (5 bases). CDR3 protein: CASSLVAGREQYF. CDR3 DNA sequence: TGCGCCAGCAGCTTGGTAGCAGGGCGCGAGCAGTACTTC.